The text below deals with one T cell receptor (beta chain). This sample is drawn from a study of blood T cell repertoires in COVID-19. About the study: Acute-phase and convalescent COVID-19 samples originated in the United States, Italy and Spain.

CDR1 and CDR2 (germline): WNHNN, SYGVQD (reference sequence). Trimming took off 4 bases at V and 2 bases at J, with 12 bases between the two ends. The CDR3 extends over 15 amino acids. Libraries were prepared by immunoSEQ multiplex PCR; TCRdb keeps only in-frame clonotypes and omits some of them. The table shows about 220,000 clones, with 70% to 90% occurring only once. The TCR originated in a man aged 50 to 59 who had recovered from COVID-19. Source material: peripheral blood. V gene TRBV10-1 combines with J gene TRBJ2-1; D is uncertain. The CDR3 DNA follows: TGCGCCAGCAGTGGGGTACCCGAGGCCTACAATGAGCAGTTCTTC. As protein: CASSGVPEAYNEQFF.